This TCR beta chain is drawn from a study of neurological immune-mediated disorders. Broader study findings: No sharing of CDR3 amino acid sequences was observed among expanded clones across subjects, suggesting private repertoires in all groups. Multiple sclerosis, the disease with the least TCR clonal expansion, fell below healthy controls, whereas HTLV-1-associated myelopathy showed the most.

V lost 5 bases, J lost 8 bases, and 8 bases stayed unmatched. The CDR3 has 14 residues. Sorted libraries came from about 950,000 CD4+ or CD8+ T cells. From 15-18 subjects, every sequencing run obtained over 160 million TCR-beta sequences. From the 5' RACE reads, TCRdb called clonotypes with MiXCR, one entry per CDR3 protein. The table includes just over 20,000 distinct CDR3 sequences, approximately 15% detected once. Points on this clonotype: The antigen is unknown.

The rearrangement joins TRBV12-3 or TRBV12-4 to TRBJ1-2; TRBD1 matches at 10 bases. The receptor was isolated from a woman between 18 and 30 years old with multiple sclerosis. Sequenced sample: CD8+ T cells from blood. The CDR3 region has the DNA TGTGCCAGCAGTCCGGACAGGGGGATGGTAGGCTACACCTTC. Amino acids: CASSPDRGMVGYTF.